The 23 T cell receptor beta chains below all came from one sample that was sequenced in a study of monozygotic twins with inflammatory bowel disease. No DNA is given; TCRdb re-called the 5' RACE reads and lists each CDR3 protein once. In total, the table holds 330,000 or so distinct CDR3 sequences. The sequencing input was blood. These receptors were taken from a human donor with ulcerative colitis or Crohn's disease, or a healthy co-twin of an affected twin (not recorded which).

The rearrangement joins TRBV20-1 to TRBJ2-7; TCRdb outputs TRBD1, but without DNA this stays unchecked. Germline V gene lookup returns CDR1 DFQATT and CDR2 SNEGSKA (reference sequence). The CDR3 length is 11 residues. The CDR3 is CSAAPLDEQYF.

This chain joins TRBV12-3 or TRBV12-4 and TRBJ2-1. The CDR3 extends over 14 amino acids. CDR3 in amino acids: CASSFGGLWNEQFF.

This CDR3 reads CASNSQGASTEAFF. The V call is TRBV12-3 or TRBV12-4, the J call TRBJ1-1; TCRdb picks TRBD1, but there is no DNA to check that call. The CDR3 extends over 14 amino acids.

V gene TRBV12-3 or TRBV12-4 combines with J gene TRBJ2-1; TCRdb outputs TRBD2, but without DNA this stays unchecked. The CDR3 runs to 15 residues. The CDR3 sequence: CASSLVGGRNNEQFF.

V gene TRBV7-2 combines with J gene TRBJ1-6; the D call of TRBD1 rests on TCRdb alone, since no DNA is present to check it. The CDR3 contains 14 residues. Germline CDR1 SGHTA, CDR2 FQGNSA. The CDR3 here is CASSPDRNYSPLHF.

This chain connects TRBV20-1 to TRBJ2-3; the D gene TCRdb calls, TRBD2, cannot be checked with no DNA. This CDR3 is built from 15 residues. Germline V gene data show CDR1 as DFQATT and CDR2 as SNEGSKA (reference sequence). This chain's CDR3 is CSASSSGGFTDTQYF.

The chain combines TRBV12-3 or TRBV12-4 with TRBJ2-2. The CDR3 is 13 amino acids. CDR3 region: CASSLWSTGELFF.

The chain carries TRBV7-3 and TRBJ2-2; the D call of TRBD2 rests on TCRdb alone, since no DNA is present to check it. Germline values: CDR1 SGHTA, CDR2 FQGTGA. This CDR3 contains 16 residues. CDR3: CASSLSGRSNTGELFF.

J is TRBJ2-3 and V is TRBV4-3; no DNA is available, so the TRBD2 call from TCRdb remains unchecked. The length of the CDR3 is 16 residues. Germline V gives CDR1 LGHNA, CDR2 YSLEER. The CDR3 here is CASSQDLAGTTDTQYF.

V is TRBV5-6 and J is TRBJ2-5. This CDR3 has 14 amino acids. Germline V gene data show CDR1 as SGHDT and CDR2 as YYEEEE. The chain's CDR3 is CASSLPLAQETQYF.

The rearrangement uses TRBV27 and TRBJ2-1; there is no DNA to check the TCRdb D call of TRBD1. Per germline, CDR1 MNHEY and CDR2 SMNVEV (reference sequence). The CDR3 is 18 residues long. Here the CDR3 reads CASSSLGTESGTNNEQFF.

The J gene is TRBJ2-7, the V gene TRBV7-3; there is no DNA to check the TCRdb D call of TRBD1. The CDR3 has 13 amino acids. CDR1 and CDR2 (germline): SGHTA, FQGTGA. The CDR3 reads CASSLSPLNEQYF.

The CDR3 reads CASSQEVGGAYNEQFF. V is TRBV4-3 and J is TRBJ2-1; TCRdb calls TRBD2, which cannot be checked without DNA. This CDR3 contains 16 residues. CDR1 and CDR2 from the germline V gene are LGHNA and YSLEER.

V gene TRBV5-1 combines with J gene TRBJ2-3; the D call of TRBD1 rests on TCRdb alone, since no DNA is present to check it. The CDR3 totals 16 residues. From germline, CDR1 is SGHRS and CDR2 YFSETQ. This chain's CDR3 is CASSHDRGGFTDTQYF.

The rearrangement uses TRBV20-1 and TRBJ1-2; TCRdb returns TRBD1, unconfirmable since there is no DNA. Germline V gene lookup returns CDR1 DFQATT and CDR2 SNEGSKA (reference sequence). This CDR3 is 17 amino acids long. The CDR3 spells CSALSRGHNTANYGYTF.

The rearrangement joins TRBV18 to TRBJ1-1; TCRdb's D call, TRBD1, is unchecked because there is no DNA. In germline, CDR1 is KGHSH, CDR2 LQKENI. The CDR3 loop spans 15 amino acids. Here the CDR3 reads CASSPTQGQNTEAFF.

V usage is TRBV9 and J usage is TRBJ2-5. Germline V gene data show CDR1 as SGDLS and CDR2 as YYNGEE. The CDR3 runs 15 residues. CDR3 loop: CASSVGTGYQETQYF.

The V and J genes are TRBV10-3 and TRBJ2-1; TCRdb lists TRBD2, though no DNA is available to test this call. The CDR3 is 17 amino acids. Germline values: CDR1 ENHRY, CDR2 SYGVKD. The CDR3 loop is CAITTSGGLSSYNEQFF.

The chain couples TRBV12-3 or TRBV12-4 to TRBJ1-6. The CDR3 consists of 12 residues. The CDR3 spells CASSPDRSPLHF.

The J gene is TRBJ2-7, the V gene TRBV20-1; checking the TCRdb D call of TRBD2 is not possible without DNA. The germline gives CDR1 DFQATT, CDR2 SNEGSKA (reference sequence). The CDR3 loop spans 13 amino acids. Here the CDR3 reads CSASAGRDYEQYF.

V gene TRBV21-1 combines with J gene TRBJ1-4; TCRdb's assignment of TRBD1 cannot be checked, as there is no DNA. TRBV21-1 is a recognized pseudogene. The CDR3 covers 17 residues. This CDR3 reads CASSNWPRHGEFEKLFF.

V and J are TRBV5-1 and TRBJ2-1. The CDR3 extends over 14 amino acids. Germline V gene sequence: CDR1 SGHRS, CDR2 YFSETQ. The CDR3 spells CASSFALQSNEQFF.

V and J are TRBV2 and TRBJ1-1. CDR3 size: 14 residues. CDR1 is SNHLY, CDR2 FYNNEI, per germline. This chain's CDR3 is CASRGGRWDTEAFF.